This record covers a single T cell receptor beta chain. What it recognizes is unknown. The sample belongs to a study of OX40 agonist ivuxolimab in advanced cancers. Germline V gene data show CDR1 as PRHDT and CDR2 as FYEKMQ (reference sequence). V gave up 1 base and J gave up 2 bases; unmatched junction bases: 5. This CDR3 spans 15 amino acids. Study-level points and caveats: In the 0.1 to 3.0 mg/kg range, CD4+ and CD8+ blood T cells had expanded clonally by week 6. Expanded peripheral T cell antigen specificity was not determined. CD8+ T cells averaged more expanded clones than CD4+.

No patient had autoimmune disease or received systemic immunosuppression. Sequenced by immunoSEQ multiplex PCR; TCRdb stores in-frame clones only, minus some. The sample shows 6,500 to 8,500 clones, just under 75% of them seen only once. This material consisted of CD4+ or CD8+ T cells sorted from blood, taken in a trial of the OX40 agonist ivuxolimab. The TCR was taken from an adult with an advanced solid tumor such as melanoma, head and neck, liver or kidney cancer. The chain links TRBV13 to TRBJ2-7; 7 nucleotides line up with TRBD1. The DNA for the CDR3 is TGTGCCAGCAGCTTAGAGGGGGCTTCTGCCTACGAGCAGTACTTC. This gives the protein CASSLEGASAYEQYF.